This TCR beta chain was found in a study of breast tumors, draining lymph nodes, adjacent tissues. This clonotype was seen ten or more times. Its antigen is undetermined. Trimming removed 3 bases from V and 6 bases from J; junction bases left unmatched: 8. The CDR3 totals 15 residues. From germline, CDR1 is SGHTA and CDR2 FQGNSA. Notes on the study in general: Tumor and nontumor repertoires were significantly more similar in luminal-like than in basal-like breast cancer. Tumors had less TCR diversity than lymph nodes, more than nontumor tissue. Data fit most tumor T cells coming from lymph node, expanding in tumor. The lymph node origin of tumor T cells was framed as consistent with a hypothesis, not demonstrated.

MiXCR, applied by TCRdb to the multiplex PCR reads, yields one record per CDR3 protein. Here the sample spans under 350,000 distinct CDR3 sequences, 30% to 35% being singletons. Breast cancer patients provided tissue from their axillary draining lymph nodes. This clonotype originated in a female donor with breast cancer. Some clones in this sample may be carry-over from other donors' samples. Sequenced material: axillary lymph node tissue. The chain links TRBV7-2 to TRBJ2-7; 10 nucleotides line up with TRBD2. The CDR3 sequence: CASSLRAGGVPEQYF. The CDR3 nucleotides read TGTGCCAGCAGCTTGAGAGCGGGAGGGGTCCCCGAGCAGTACTTC.